These 13 T cell receptor beta chains share one sample of origin, sequenced in a study of T cell repertoires in aging, cancer and after chemotherapy. The template was genomic DNA from peripheral blood, not RNA. A mixed TRB-A/B primer pool amplified rearranged TRB by multiplex touch-down PCR. MiXCR was run by TCRdb on the multiplex PCR reads, yielding one entry per CDR3 protein. There are fewer than 6,000 distinct CDR3 sequences in the sample; around half occur only once, and 28% lies in the top ten. The sequencing sample was made of blood. Receptors originate from a human donor in good health.

This chain uses TRBV5-4 with TRBJ2-1, with D maybe TRBD2 (5 bases). The CDR3 loop spans 15 amino acids. Germline V lookup: CDR1 SGHNT, CDR2 YYREEE (reference sequence). V lost 7 bases and J 7 bases, leaving 21 bases between the germline ends. For the CDR3, the DNA is TGTGCCAGCCGAATCGAGGGCTACCTGGGGAATGAGCAGTTCTTC. Translation: CASRIEGYLGNEQFF.

This rearrangement joins TRBV6-5 to TRBJ1-1; tentative D call: TRBD1 (6 bases). The CDR3 loop spans 13 amino acids. Germline V gives CDR1 MNHEY, CDR2 SVGAGI. Trimming removed 7 bases at V and 7 bases at J, with 16 bases between. The DNA for the CDR3 is TGTGCCAGCAAGGGGGGCGGTTATAATGAAGCTTTCTTT. This translates into CASKGGGYNEAFF.

This chain uses TRBV5-1 with TRBJ1-3; the D is unclear. Deletions cut 2 bases from V and 0 bases from J, with 3 bases between. Germline-derived CDR1 and CDR2 are SGHRS and YFSETQ. The length of the CDR3 is 13 residues. The CDR3 sequence is CASSFNSGNTIYF. The CDR3 coding sequence is TGCGCCAGCAGCTTTAACTCTGGAAACACCATATATTTT.

V is TRBV5-6 and J is TRBJ2-7; 10 bases fit TRBD1. There are 15 residues in the CDR3. The germline V gene has CDR1 SGHDT and CDR2 YYEEEE. V shed 0 bases and J 4 bases; nucleotides not matched to a gene: 4. Here the CDR3 reads CASSLGWTGGYEQYF. CDR3 sequence (DNA): TGTGCCAGCAGCTTGGGCTGGACAGGGGGATACGAGCAGTACTTC.

The chain uses TRBV19 and TRBJ2-2; 9 bases align to TRBD1. CDR3 length equals 15 residues. V dropped 5 bases and J dropped 4; count of bases not matched to a gene: 5. The germline V gene has CDR1 LNHDA and CDR2 SQIVND (reference sequence). The DNA for the CDR3 is TGTGCCAGTAGTCCAAGACAGGGGGGCACCGGGGAGCTGTTTTTT. Its translation is CASSPRQGGTGELFF.

This clonotype has a single count. The chain joins TRBV2 to TRBJ2-7; 12 bases are a match to TRBD1. Germline CDR1 reads SNHLY; CDR2 reads FYNNEI. Trimming removed 7 bases from V and 4 bases from J; junction bases left unmatched: 5. This CDR3 has 14 amino acids. CDR3: CASKGTGGIYEQYF. The CDR3 coding sequence is TGTGCCAGCAAGGGGACAGGGGGCATTTACGAGCAGTACTTC.

The chain is built from TRBV15 and TRBJ2-1; D unclear. Germline V gene sequence: CDR1 LNHNV, CDR2 YYDKDF (reference sequence). Trimming took 0 bases from V and 7 from J, leaving 7 bases between them. This CDR3 spans 13 amino acids. The CDR3 nucleotides are TGTGCCACCAGCAGAGATCCCGCTAATGAGCAGTTCTTC. Translation: CATSRDPANEQFF.

To note about this clonotype: Mismatch with germline at one junction end may stem from a read error. This rearrangement joins TRBV11-2 to TRBJ2-7; D possibly matches TRBD1 or TRBD2 (6 bases each). CDR1 SGHAT and CDR2 FQNNGV come from the germline V gene. The CDR3 consists of 15 residues. CDR3 nucleotide sequence: TGTGCCAGAAGCTTAGGGGGGCAGGGCACCTACGAGCAGTACTTC. This codes for CARSLGGQGTYEQYF.

The V call is TRBV29-1, the J call TRBJ2-1; 10 bases agree with TRBD2. V lost 4 bases, J lost 6 bases, and 6 bases stayed unmatched. The CDR3 has 14 amino acids. Germline values: CDR1 SQVTM, CDR2 ANQGSEA. The CDR3 DNA reads TGCAGCGTTGTGGGAACTAGCGGGACCAATGAGCAGTTCTTC. Residues: CSVVGTSGTNEQFF.

The genes are TRBV6-1 and TRBJ2-2, with 7 bases matching TRBD2. Germline CDR1 reads MNHNS; CDR2 reads SASEGT. CDR3 size: 17 residues. V lost 5 bases and J lost 4; bases outside the gene matches: 13. In nucleotides, the CDR3 is TGTGCCAGCAGTTCGTGGGGGGGAGACGGATTCACCGGGGAGCTGTTTTTT. Translating gives CASSSWGGDGFTGELFF.

This chain uses TRBV7-9 with TRBJ2-3, with 8 nucleotides matching TRBD1. Trimming removed 5 bases from V and 1 base from J; junction bases left unmatched: 5. This CDR3 region has 15 residues. Germline V CDR1 and CDR2: SEHNR, FQNEAQ (reference sequence). This CDR3 is CASSLRGRGTDTQYF. The DNA for the CDR3 is TGTGCCAGCAGCCTCAGGGGGCGCGGCACAGATACGCAGTATTTT.

The chain combines TRBV27 with TRBJ2-2; no definite D call. V was trimmed by 8 bases and J by 1 base, leaving 2 bases between them. The CDR3 runs to 11 residues. Germline assignment: CDR1 MNHEY and CDR2 SMNVEV (reference sequence). CDR3 region: CASRNTGELFF. The CDR3 bases are TGTGCCAGCCGGAACACCGGGGAGCTGTTTTTT.

This clonotype showed up just a few times. The chain combines TRBV7-9 with TRBJ2-1, with 10 nucleotides matching TRBD1. This CDR3 is built from 16 residues. Germline V lookup: CDR1 SEHNR, CDR2 FQNEAQ (reference sequence). After removal of 6 bases from V and 7 bases from J, the junction contained 12 bases not matched to a gene. The DNA for the CDR3 is TGTGCCAGCAGTTCTATATGGGACAGGGGTCGAAATGAGCAGTTCTTC. It translates to CASSSIWDRGRNEQFF.